This TCR beta chain stems from a study of T-cell reconstitution after alpha-beta-depleted transplantation in children. Preparation of the TCRbeta library used unique molecular identifiers. TCRdb fed the PCR reads into MiXCR, producing one record per CDR3 protein. The sample contains roughly 500,000 distinct CDR3 sequences, roughly a tenth of which appear only once. This clonotype was recorded many times. Germline V CDR1 and CDR2: LGHNA, YSLEER. The CDR3 spans 15 residues. Trimming left V 5 bases short and J 6 bases short, with 18 bases between. The sequencing here drew on PBMCs, taken before TCRalphabeta/CD19-depleted stem cell transplant. The chain couples TRBV4-3 to TRBJ2-3, with D tentatively TRBD1 (6 bases). This clonotype originated in a child aged 2 to 15 with inherited bone marrow failure, due to receive a stem cell transplant. The CDR3 loop reads CASSGAQGILDTQYF. The CDR3 DNA reads as TGCGCCAGCAGCGGAGCCCAGGGGATACTTGATACGCAGTATTTT.